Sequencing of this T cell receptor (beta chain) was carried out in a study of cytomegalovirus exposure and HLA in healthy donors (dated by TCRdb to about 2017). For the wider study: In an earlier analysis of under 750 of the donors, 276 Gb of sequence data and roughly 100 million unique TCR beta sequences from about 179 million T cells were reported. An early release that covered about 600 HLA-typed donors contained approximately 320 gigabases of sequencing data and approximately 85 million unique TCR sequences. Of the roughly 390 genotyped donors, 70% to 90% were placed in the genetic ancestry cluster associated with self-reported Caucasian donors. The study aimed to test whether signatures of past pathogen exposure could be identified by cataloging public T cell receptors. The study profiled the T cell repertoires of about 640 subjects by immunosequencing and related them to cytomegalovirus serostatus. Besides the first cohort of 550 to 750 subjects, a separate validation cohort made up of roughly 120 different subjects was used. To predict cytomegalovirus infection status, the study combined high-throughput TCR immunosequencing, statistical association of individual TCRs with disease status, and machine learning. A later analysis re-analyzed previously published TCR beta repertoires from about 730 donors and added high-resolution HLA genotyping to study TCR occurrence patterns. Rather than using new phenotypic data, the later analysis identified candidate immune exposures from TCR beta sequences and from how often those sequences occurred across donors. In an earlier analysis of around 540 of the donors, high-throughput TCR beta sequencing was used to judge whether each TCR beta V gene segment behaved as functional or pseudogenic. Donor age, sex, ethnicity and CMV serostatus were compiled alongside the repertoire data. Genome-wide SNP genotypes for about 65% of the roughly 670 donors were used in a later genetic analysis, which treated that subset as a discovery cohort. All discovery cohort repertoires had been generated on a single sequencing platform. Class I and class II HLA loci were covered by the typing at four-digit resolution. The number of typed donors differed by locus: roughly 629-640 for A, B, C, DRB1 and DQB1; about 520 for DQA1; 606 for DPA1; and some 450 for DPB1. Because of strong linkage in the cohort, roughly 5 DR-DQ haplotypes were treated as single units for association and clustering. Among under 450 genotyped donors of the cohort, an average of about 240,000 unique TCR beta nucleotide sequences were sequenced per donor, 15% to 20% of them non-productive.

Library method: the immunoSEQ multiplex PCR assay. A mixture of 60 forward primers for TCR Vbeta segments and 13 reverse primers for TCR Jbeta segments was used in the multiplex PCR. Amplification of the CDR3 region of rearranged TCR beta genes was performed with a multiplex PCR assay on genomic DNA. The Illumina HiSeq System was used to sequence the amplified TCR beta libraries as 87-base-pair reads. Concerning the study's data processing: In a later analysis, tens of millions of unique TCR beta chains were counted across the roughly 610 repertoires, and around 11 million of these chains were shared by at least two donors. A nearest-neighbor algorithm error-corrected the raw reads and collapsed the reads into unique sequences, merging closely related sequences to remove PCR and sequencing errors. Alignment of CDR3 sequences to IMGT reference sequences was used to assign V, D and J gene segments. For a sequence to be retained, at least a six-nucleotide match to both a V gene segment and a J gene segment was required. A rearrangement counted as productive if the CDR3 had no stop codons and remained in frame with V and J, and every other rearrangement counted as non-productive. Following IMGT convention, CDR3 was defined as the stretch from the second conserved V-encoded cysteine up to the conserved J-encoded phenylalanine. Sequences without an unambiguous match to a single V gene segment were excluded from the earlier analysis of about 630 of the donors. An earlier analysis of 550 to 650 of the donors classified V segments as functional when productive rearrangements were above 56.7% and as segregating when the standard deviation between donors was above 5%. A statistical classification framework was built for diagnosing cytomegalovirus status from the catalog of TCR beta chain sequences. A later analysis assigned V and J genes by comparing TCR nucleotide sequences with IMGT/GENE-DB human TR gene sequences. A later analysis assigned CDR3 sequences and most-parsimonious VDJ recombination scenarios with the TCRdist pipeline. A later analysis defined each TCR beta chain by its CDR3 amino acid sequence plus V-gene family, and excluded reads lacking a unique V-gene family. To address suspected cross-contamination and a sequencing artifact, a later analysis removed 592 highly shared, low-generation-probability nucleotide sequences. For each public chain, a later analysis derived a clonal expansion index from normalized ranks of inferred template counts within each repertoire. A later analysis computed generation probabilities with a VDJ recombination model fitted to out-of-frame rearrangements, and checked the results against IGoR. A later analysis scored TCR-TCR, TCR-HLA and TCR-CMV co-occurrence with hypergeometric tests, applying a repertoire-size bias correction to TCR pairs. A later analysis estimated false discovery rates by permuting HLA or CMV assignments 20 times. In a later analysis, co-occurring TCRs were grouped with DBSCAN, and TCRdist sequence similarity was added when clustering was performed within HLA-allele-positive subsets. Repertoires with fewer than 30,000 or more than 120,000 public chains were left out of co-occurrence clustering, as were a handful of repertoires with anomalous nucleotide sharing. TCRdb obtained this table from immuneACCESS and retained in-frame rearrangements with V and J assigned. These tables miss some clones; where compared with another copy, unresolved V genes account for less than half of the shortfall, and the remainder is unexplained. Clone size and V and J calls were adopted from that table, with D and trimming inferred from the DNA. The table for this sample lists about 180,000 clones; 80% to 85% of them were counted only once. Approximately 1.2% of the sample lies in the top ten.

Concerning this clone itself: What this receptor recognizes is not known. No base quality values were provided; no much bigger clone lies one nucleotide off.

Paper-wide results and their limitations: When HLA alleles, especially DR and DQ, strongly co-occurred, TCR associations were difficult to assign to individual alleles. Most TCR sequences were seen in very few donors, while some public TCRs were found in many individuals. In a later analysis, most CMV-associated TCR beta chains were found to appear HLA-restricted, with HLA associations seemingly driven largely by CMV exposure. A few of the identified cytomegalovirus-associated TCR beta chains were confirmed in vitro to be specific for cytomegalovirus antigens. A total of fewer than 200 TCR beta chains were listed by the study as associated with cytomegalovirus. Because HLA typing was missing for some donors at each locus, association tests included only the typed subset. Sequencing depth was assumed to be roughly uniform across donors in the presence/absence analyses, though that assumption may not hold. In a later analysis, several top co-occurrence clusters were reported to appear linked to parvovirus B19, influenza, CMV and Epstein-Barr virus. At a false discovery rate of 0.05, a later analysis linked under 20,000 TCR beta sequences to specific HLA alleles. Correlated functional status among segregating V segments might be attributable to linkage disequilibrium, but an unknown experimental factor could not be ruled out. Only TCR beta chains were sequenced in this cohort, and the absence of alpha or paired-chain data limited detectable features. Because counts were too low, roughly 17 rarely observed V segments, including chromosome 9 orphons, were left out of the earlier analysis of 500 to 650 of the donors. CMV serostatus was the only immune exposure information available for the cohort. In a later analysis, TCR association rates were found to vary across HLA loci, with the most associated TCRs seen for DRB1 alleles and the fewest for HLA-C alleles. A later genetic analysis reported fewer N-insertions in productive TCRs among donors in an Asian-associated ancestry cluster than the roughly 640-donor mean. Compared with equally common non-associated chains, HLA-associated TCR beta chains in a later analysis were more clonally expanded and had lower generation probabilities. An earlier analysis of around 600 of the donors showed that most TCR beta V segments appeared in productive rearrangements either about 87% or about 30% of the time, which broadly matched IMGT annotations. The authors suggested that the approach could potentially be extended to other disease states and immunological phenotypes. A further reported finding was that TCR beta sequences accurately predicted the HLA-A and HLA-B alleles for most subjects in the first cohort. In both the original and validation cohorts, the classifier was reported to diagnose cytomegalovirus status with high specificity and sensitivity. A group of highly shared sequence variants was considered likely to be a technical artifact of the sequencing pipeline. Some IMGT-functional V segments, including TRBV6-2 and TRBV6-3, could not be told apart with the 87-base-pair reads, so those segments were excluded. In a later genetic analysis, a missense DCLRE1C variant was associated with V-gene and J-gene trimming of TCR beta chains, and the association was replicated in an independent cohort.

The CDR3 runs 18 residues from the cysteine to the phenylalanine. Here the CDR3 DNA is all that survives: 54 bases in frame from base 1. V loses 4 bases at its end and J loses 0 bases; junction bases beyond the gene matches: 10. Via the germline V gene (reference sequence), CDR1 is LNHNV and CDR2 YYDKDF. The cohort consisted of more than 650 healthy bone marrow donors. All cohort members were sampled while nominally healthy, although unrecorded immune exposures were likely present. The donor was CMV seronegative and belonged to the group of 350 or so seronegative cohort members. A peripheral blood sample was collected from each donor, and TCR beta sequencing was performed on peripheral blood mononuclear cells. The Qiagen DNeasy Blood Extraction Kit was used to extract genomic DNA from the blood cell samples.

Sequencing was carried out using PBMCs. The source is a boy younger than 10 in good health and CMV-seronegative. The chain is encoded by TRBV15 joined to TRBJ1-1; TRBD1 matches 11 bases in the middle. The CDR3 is CATSTIWTGGQMNTEAFF. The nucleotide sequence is TGTGCCACCAGCACCATTTGGACAGGGGGCCAAATGAACACTGAAGCTTTCTTT.